This is a list of T cell receptor beta chains from one sample in a study of early T cells in non-severe SARS-CoV-2 infection. TCRdb ran MiXCR on the 5' RACE reads and lists one entry per CDR3 protein. The sample lists 90,000 to 120,000 distinct CDR3 sequences, roughly 10% seen once, with roughly 7.1% in the top ten. What was sequenced was whole blood. These receptor sequences come from an adult who was a healthcare worker with PCR-confirmed SARS-CoV-2 infection or an uninfected control (not recorded which). The CDR3 runs from the conserved cysteine through the conserved F or W. The order of the fields is clone size, J gene, V gene, CDR3 protein. The size field is filled for only some rows; it gives once, few, many or a size class.

>few|TRBJ2-6|TRBV6-1
CASSESGLAGPGANVLTF
>many|TRBJ2-5|TRBV14
CASSQEVQEETQYF
>.|TRBJ2-5|TRBV27
CASSFLREETQYF
>few|TRBJ1-5|TRBV20-1
CSGEQGGQPQHF
>many|TRBJ2-1|TRBV12-3/TRBV12-4
CASSLLQVDNEQFF
>many|TRBJ1-5|TRBV4-1
CASSQELGDNQPQHF
>.|TRBJ2-1|TRBV30
CAWNPPGAIGGYNEQFF
>many|TRBJ2-5|TRBV28
CASLDREGGETQYF
>.|TRBJ2-7|TRBV12-3/TRBV12-4
CASSPVLGGEQYF
>many|TRBJ2-1|TRBV4-1
CASSQLLGEQFF
>many|TRBJ2-2|TRBV28
CASSLSAGELFF
>few|TRBJ2-5|TRBV30
CAWSVGSSGRKETQYF
>many|TRBJ2-2|TRBV5-1
CASSKDRRDGELFF
>many|TRBJ2-3|TRBV7-9
CASSRLDREADTQYF
>.|TRBJ2-1|TRBV6-1
CASSGVAGVGNEQFF
>few|TRBJ2-7|TRBV6-6
CASSYSGDVYEQYF
>.|TRBJ2-3|TRBV7-8
CASGPTGLGDTQYF
>few|TRBJ1-3|TRBV2
CASSRDSSGNTIYF
>few|TRBJ2-5|TRBV7-2
CASSLDRARLTQYF
>few|TRBJ2-5|TRBV20-1
CSASPHSGRANVETQYF
>many|TRBJ2-3|TRBV5-1
CASSWRGTDTQYF
>few|TRBJ2-3|TRBV20-1
CSAGDRQSTDTQYF
>many|TRBJ2-1|TRBV2
CASSEGQSSYNEQFF
>.|TRBJ2-1|TRBV12-3/TRBV12-4
CASRAPSSSYNEQFF
>.|TRBJ2-1|TRBV19
CASSILLLGRNEQFF
>few|TRBJ2-4|TRBV28
CASNVQGAADIQYF
>many|TRBJ1-6|TRBV27
CASSLATGQGSNSPLHF
>many|TRBJ2-7|TRBV11-2
CASSLDTGSGNEQYF
>.|TRBJ2-7|TRBV27
CASSQIEGYEQYF
>many|TRBJ1-5|TRBV7-2
CASSLQGQPQHF
>.|TRBJ2-7|TRBV27
CASSASLAGLSYEQYF
>many|TRBJ2-5|TRBV3-1
CASTISGRETQYF
>many|TRBJ2-7|TRBV4-3
CASSQGVRGGYEQYF
>many|TRBJ1-5|TRBV2
CASSMGHRGSNQPQHF
>.|TRBJ2-7|TRBV10-3
CAIGGHEQYF
>few|TRBJ1-1|TRBV6-5
CAPFPDAFF
>.|TRBJ1-5|TRBV29-1
CSSYSPGEPQHF
>few|TRBJ1-1|TRBV2
CASSVNRGTEAFF
>.|TRBJ2-1|TRBV19
CASSIAGGPREQFF
>.|TRBJ2-7|TRBV2
CASSEGPGDEQYF
>.|TRBJ1-5|TRBV2
CACSLDGQVRQPQHF
>few|TRBJ1-2|TRBV20-1
CSASLREGAREDGYTF
>many|TRBJ2-3|TRBV12-3/TRBV12-4
CASTPAGGRAAGAADTQYF
>many|TRBJ2-3|TRBV7-2
CASSYPSLAGGPSSTDTQYF
>many|TRBJ2-7|TRBV13
CASSEGLAIDYEQYF
>few|TRBJ2-3|TRBV28
CASSPQGGAGDTQYF
>many|TRBJ2-1|TRBV5-6
CASSLARGEQFF